This T cell receptor beta chain emerged from a study of T-cell reconstitution after alpha-beta-depleted transplantation in children. In this sample, this clonotype turned up many times. Its specificity is not known. For TCRbeta, the library was prepared with unique molecular identifiers. Via MiXCR, TCRdb re-called the PCR reads, giving one row per CDR3 protein. The sample consists of around 440,000 distinct CDR3 sequences, over 9.5% of them appearing once. Points from the study as a whole: Most T-cell counts and diversity one year after the transplant came from T cells that were newly produced. Reportedly, only several hundred clones from non-depleted graft cells drove alpha-beta T-cell counts at about two months.

The V end lost 0 bases, the J end lost 0 bases, and 16 bases lay between the germline ends. The germline V gene encodes CDR1 SGHRS and CDR2 YFSETQ. This CDR3 is 18 amino acids long. The rearrangement links TRBV5-1 to TRBJ2-1; TRBD1 might be the D (5 bases). This TCR was sampled from a child aged 2 to 15 with inherited bone marrow failure, due to receive a stem cell transplant. This sample comprised PBMCs, obtained before TCRalphabeta/CD19-depleted stem cell transplant. The CDR3 bases are TGCGCCAGCAGCTTGGTGGGGCTTCTGGAAAGCTCCTACAATGAGCAGTTCTTC. Translated, it gives CASSLVGLLESSYNEQFF.